One and the same sample provided the 21 T cell receptor beta chains below, sequenced in a study of OX40 agonist ivuxolimab in advanced cancers. This table comes from immunoSEQ multiplex PCR, and its TCRdb copy is limited to in-frame clones, with some not included. The table has tens of thousands of clones, 84% seen once; the top ten hold about half. The source material was CD4+ or CD8+ T cells sorted from blood, sampled in a trial of the OX40 agonist ivuxolimab. The receptor source for this set is an adult with an advanced solid tumor such as melanoma, head and neck, liver or kidney cancer.

The chain has TRBV11-3 and TRBJ2-1, with D maybe TRBD2 (5 bases). CDR1 is SGHNT and CDR2 is YENEEA in the germline V gene. Trimming shortened V by 5 bases and J by 0 bases, and 11 bases separated the two germline ends. This CDR3 is 15 amino acids long. The CDR3 DNA sequence: TGTGCCAGCAGCCCGGGGAGAGCCTCCTACAATGAGCAGTTCTTC. Translating it yields CASSPGRASYNEQFF.

The chain employs TRBV29-1 and TRBJ2-1; D possibly corresponds to TRBD2 (5 bases). V was clipped by 6 bases and J by 0 bases, with 18 bases between them. This CDR3 is 16 amino acids long. Germline loops: CDR1 SQVTM, CDR2 ANQGSEA. This CDR3 reads CSVQKAGISSYNEQFF. CDR3 in DNA: TGCAGCGTACAAAAGGCGGGCATAAGCTCCTACAATGAGCAGTTCTTC.

The chain carries TRBV7-8 and TRBJ2-5; 9 bases are a match to TRBD1. J lost 5 bases, V lost 2 bases, and 15 bases had no gene match. Germline-derived CDR1 and CDR2 are SGHVS and FQNEAQ. The CDR3 runs 18 residues. The CDR3 is CASSLFTGTGTTRETQYF. The DNA for the CDR3 is TGTGCCAGCAGCTTATTTACCGGGACAGGGACTACGAGGGAGACCCAGTACTTC.

The chain links TRBV7-4 to TRBJ1-1; D is possibly TRBD1 (5 bases). The V gene lost 2 bases and the J gene lost 1 base, with 11 bases spanning the gap. Per the germline V gene, CDR1 is SGHVT and CDR2 is SQSDAQ. This CDR3 region has 15 residues. The CDR3, as DNA: TGTGCCAGCAGCTTACTCAGGGAATGGAACACTGAAGCTTTCTTT. Amino acids: CASSLLREWNTEAFF.

The CDR3, as DNA: TGCAGCGTTGCCGGGACTGCCTATGGCTACACCTTC. Protein sequence: CSVAGTAYGYTF. The V gene is TRBV29-1, the J gene TRBJ1-2; a possible D gene is TRBD1 (5 bases). CDR3 length: 12 amino acids. With 4 bases removed from V and 4 bases from J, the gap between germline ends came to 10 bases. Germline V gene data show CDR1 as SQVTM and CDR2 as ANQGSEA. Full variable domain (rest looked up from reference TRBV29-1 and TRBJ1-2): SAVISQKPSRDICQRGTSLTIQCQVDSQVTMMFWYRQQPGQSLTLIATANQGSEATYESGFVIDKFPISRPNLTFSTLTVSNMSPEDSSIYLCSVAGTAYGYTFGSGTRLTVV.

In this sample, this clone is medium-sized (0.01 to 0.1%). This chain uses TRBV19 with TRBJ2-7; 10 bases map to TRBD1. The CDR3 is made up of 14 amino acids. Germline trimming cut 6 bases from V and 7 bases from J; bases unmatched to any gene: 9. The germline CDR1 and CDR2 sequences are LNHDA and SQIVND (reference sequence). CDR3 sequence: CASSPTGGALEQYF. For the CDR3, the DNA is TGTGCCAGTAGCCCGACAGGGGGCGCGTTGGAGCAGTACTTC.

The chain carries TRBV16 and TRBJ1-4; no reliable D call. The germline V gene has CDR1 KGHSY and CDR2 FQNENV. The CDR3 is 12 residues long. V was cut by 4 bases and J by 7 bases, with 7 bases left in between. For the CDR3, the DNA is TGTGCCAGCAGCCCGGGAGGTGAAAAACTGTTTTTT. This encodes CASSPGGEKLFF.

The genes are TRBV2 and TRBJ2-5; TRBD2 is a possible D gene (6 bases). The germline V gene has CDR1 SNHLY and CDR2 FYNNEI. The CDR3 length is 14 residues. The germline V and J ends were trimmed by 2 bases and 1 base, with 8 bases remaining between them. CDR3: CASSELGGQETQYF. In DNA, the CDR3 is TGTGCCAGCAGTGAATTGGGGGGCCAAGAGACCCAGTACTTC. The complete variable domain, with remaining parts taken from reference TRBV2 and TRBJ2-5, reads EPEVTQTPSHQVTQMGQEVILRCVPISNHLYFYWYRQILGQKVEFLVSFYNNEISEKSEIFDDQFSVERPDGSNFTLKIRSTKLEDSAMYFCASSELGGQETQYFGPGTRLLVL.

The chain uses TRBV7-6 and TRBJ2-1, with 15 nucleotides matching TRBD2. The CDR3 sequence is 17 residues long. Germline V gene data show CDR1 as SGHVS and CDR2 as FNYEAQ. The trim removed 5 bases at V and 4 bases at J, leaving 6 bases unmatched. The chain's CDR3 is CASSDRTSGGAYNEQFF. The CDR3 coding sequence is TGTGCCAGCAGCGATCGGACTAGCGGGGGGGCTTACAATGAGCAGTTCTTC.

The V and J genes are TRBV4-1 and TRBJ2-3; D call uncertain. CDR3 length: 14 residues. Germline assignment: CDR1 MGHRA and CDR2 YSYEKL. Between the trimmed V and J ends, which lost 0 bases and 3 bases, there was a span of 7 bases. CDR3 loop: CASSQDPATDTQYF. CDR3 bases: TGCGCCAGCAGCCAAGACCCTGCAACAGATACGCAGTATTTT.

The chain is built from TRBV6-1 and TRBJ2-1; possible D gene TRBD2, 5 bases. Per the germline V gene, CDR1 is MNHNS and CDR2 is SASEGT. This CDR3 is built from 16 residues. V shed 3 bases and J shed 6 bases, with 18 bases lying between them. The CDR3 spells CASSEVGGSLFNEQFF. CDR3 DNA: TGTGCCAGCAGTGAGGTTGGAGGCTCCCTGTTCAATGAGCAGTTCTTC.

The V gene is TRBV27, the J gene TRBJ2-5; 9 bases fit TRBD2. The CDR3 is 15 amino acids. V was pared by 0 bases and J by 4 bases, with 3 bases of the junction left unmatched. The germline V gene encodes CDR1 MNHEY and CDR2 SMNVEV (reference sequence). This CDR3 reads CASSLSGGGGETQYF. The CDR3 DNA sequence: TGTGCCAGCAGTTTATCTGGCGGGGGGGGAGAGACCCAGTACTTC.

The chain carries TRBV28 and TRBJ2-5, with unresolved D. V dropped 5 bases and J dropped 2 bases, with 12 bases sitting between them. Per the germline V gene, CDR1 is MDHEN and CDR2 is SYDVKM. This CDR3 contains 14 residues. CDR3 bases: TGTGCCAGCAGTCGGACGACGGATCAAGAGACCCAGTACTTC. Translated, it gives CASSRTTDQETQYF.

The V and J genes are TRBV6-6 and TRBJ2-7; 9 positions agree with TRBD1. This CDR3 is built from 14 residues. The V segment lost 2 bases and the J segment 2 bases; nucleotides outside the gene matches: 1. Germline V CDR1 and CDR2: MNHNY, SVGAGI (reference sequence). Here the CDR3 reads CASSYGTGPYEQYF. The CDR3, as DNA: TGTGCCAGCAGTTACGGGACAGGGCCCTACGAGCAGTACTTC.

This chain links TRBV10-2 with TRBJ2-5; 7 bases match TRBD1. The CDR3 length is 13 residues. Germline CDR1 is WSHSY and CDR2 is SAAADI. V lost 5 bases to trimming and J lost 10 bases; unmatched junction nucleotides: 10. The CDR3 DNA follows: TGCGCCAGCAGTAAGACCGGGACAGAGGGCCAGTACTTC. Protein product: CASSKTGTEGQYF.

This rearrangement joins TRBV7-9 to TRBJ2-7; D remains ambiguous. The length of the CDR3 is 15 residues. The V end was cut by 3 bases, the J end by 3 bases, with 15 bases between. Germline V lookup: CDR1 SEHNR, CDR2 FQNEAQ (reference sequence). The CDR3 is CASSFPSQALYEQYF. CDR3 DNA: TGTGCCAGCAGCTTTCCGAGCCAGGCGCTCTACGAGCAGTACTTC.

This chain's CDR3 is CASSIPGQGVQETQYF. The CDR3 bases are TGTGCCAGCAGTATCCCGGGACAGGGGGTCCAAGAGACCCAGTACTTC. The chain joins TRBV9 to TRBJ2-5; 11 nucleotides match TRBD1. After removal of 5 bases from V and 1 base from J, the junction contained 7 bases not matched to a gene. Germline V gene lookup returns CDR1 SGDLS and CDR2 YYNGEE. The CDR3 is made up of 16 amino acids.

J is TRBJ2-7 and V is TRBV28; tentatively, D is TRBD2 (6 bases). Germline V gives CDR1 MDHEN, CDR2 SYDVKM. The V gene lost 5 bases and the J gene lost 3 bases, with 14 bases spanning the gap. The CDR3 sequence is 14 residues long. CDR3 region: CASSGDFGDYEQYF. Written as DNA, the CDR3 is TGTGCCAGCAGTGGGGACTTCGGTGACTACGAGCAGTACTTC.

The V and J genes are TRBV19 and TRBJ2-1; 9 bases are shared with TRBD1. The CDR3 runs 15 residues. The germline CDR1 and CDR2 sequences are LNHDA and SQIVND (reference sequence). J lost 3 bases, V lost 3 bases, and 3 bases had no gene match. The CDR3 nucleotides read TGTGCCAGTAGTATGACAGGGGGTTTCTACAATGAGCAGTTCTTC. It is translated as CASSMTGGFYNEQFF.

V usage is TRBV19 and J usage is TRBJ2-1; D is unclear. Trimming cost V 7 bases and J 8 bases, with 9 bases left between them. This CDR3 has 11 amino acids. Germline CDR1 reads LNHDA; CDR2 reads SQIVND (reference sequence). The chain's CDR3 is CASMKSDEQFF. In DNA, the CDR3 is TGTGCCAGTATGAAGTCGGATGAGCAGTTCTTC. Combining the CDR3 with reference TRBV19 and TRBJ2-1 gives the whole variable domain DGGITQSPKYLFRKEGQNVTLSCEQNLNHDAMYWYRQDPGQGLRLIYYSQIVNDFQKGDIAEGYSVSREKKESFPLTVTSAQKNPTAFYLCASMKSDEQFFGPGTRLTVL.

The count of this clone is one. V gene TRBV6-5 combines with J gene TRBJ2-7, with D uncertain. Trimming removed 6 bases at V and 3 bases at J, with 6 bases between. In germline, CDR1 is MNHEY, CDR2 SVGAGI. The CDR3 consists of 11 residues. The CDR3 coding sequence is TGTGCCAGCAGCGTTTTCTACGAGCAGTACTTC. This codes for CASSVFYEQYF.